This entry is about one TCR beta chain. The data stem from a study of Ad26.COV2.S vaccination and SARS-CoV-2 variants. Treatment here: some 20 received Ad26.COV2.S at low or high dose, single or two shots; 5 received placebo; per-sample allocation not given. Sampling occurred on day 63 after the first vaccine or placebo injection. Donor was an adult aged 18-55 years in Boston. SARS-CoV-2 spike from the Wuhan strain was encoded by the vaccine, an Ad26 vector. Germline CDR1 is MNHEY and CDR2 is SMNVEV (reference sequence). Deletions cut 6 bases from V and 5 bases from J, with 10 bases between. This CDR3 spans 12 amino acids. Some clones are missing from TCRdb's copy, which holds only in-frame ones; the method was immunoSEQ multiplex PCR. The repertoire holds around 380,000 clones, with approximately 91% as singletons.

The chain is built from TRBV27 and TRBJ1-2; D is possibly TRBD1 (5 bases). The sequence was collected from a person aged 18-60 years who received the Ad26.COV2.S COVID-19 vaccine or a placebo. Specimen: peripheral blood, collected in a trial of Ad26.COV2.S vaccine versus placebo. This chain's CDR3 is CASRGAVYGYTF. CDR3 DNA: TGTGCCAGCAGAGGGGCCGTTTATGGCTACACCTTC.